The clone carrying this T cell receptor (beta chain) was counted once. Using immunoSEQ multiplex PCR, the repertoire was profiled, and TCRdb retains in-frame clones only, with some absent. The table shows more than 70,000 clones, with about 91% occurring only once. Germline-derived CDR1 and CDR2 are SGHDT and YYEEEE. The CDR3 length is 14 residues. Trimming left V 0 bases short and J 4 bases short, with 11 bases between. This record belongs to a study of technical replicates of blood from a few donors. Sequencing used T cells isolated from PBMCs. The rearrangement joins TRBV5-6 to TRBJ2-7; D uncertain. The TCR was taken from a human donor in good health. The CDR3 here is CASSLGDGVYEQYF. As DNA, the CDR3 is TGTGCCAGCAGCTTGGGAGACGGAGTATACGAGCAGTACTTC.